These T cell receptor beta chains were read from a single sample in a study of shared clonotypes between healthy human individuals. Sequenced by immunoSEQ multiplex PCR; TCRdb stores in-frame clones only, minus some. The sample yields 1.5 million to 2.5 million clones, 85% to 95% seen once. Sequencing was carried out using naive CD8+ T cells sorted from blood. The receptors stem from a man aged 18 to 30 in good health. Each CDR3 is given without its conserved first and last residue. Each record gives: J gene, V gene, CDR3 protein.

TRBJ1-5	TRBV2	ASSEGVGGNQPQH
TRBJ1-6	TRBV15	ATSRDRVELSSPLH
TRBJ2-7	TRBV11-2	ASSTRTRYEQY
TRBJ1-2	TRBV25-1	ASTKDRTYGYT
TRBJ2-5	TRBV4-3	ASSQLTAKGETQY
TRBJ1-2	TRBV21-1	ASRVGQLGANNYGYT
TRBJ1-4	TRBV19	ASSAGTVEKLF
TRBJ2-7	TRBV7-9	ASSLGNRVYEQY
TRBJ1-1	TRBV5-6	ASSPDGSEAF
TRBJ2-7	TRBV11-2	ASSLDSGGSSYEQY
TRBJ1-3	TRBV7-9	ASSKLAGAPGNTIY
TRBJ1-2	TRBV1	TSSLVRRGGGYT
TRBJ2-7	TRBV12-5	ASASGQELHEQY
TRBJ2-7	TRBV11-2	ASSLGTSGPSYEQY
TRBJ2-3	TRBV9	ASSVALAGVSPSTDTQY
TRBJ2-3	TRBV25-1	ASSELPSGADTQY
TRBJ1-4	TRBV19	ASSIVGGGLGKLF